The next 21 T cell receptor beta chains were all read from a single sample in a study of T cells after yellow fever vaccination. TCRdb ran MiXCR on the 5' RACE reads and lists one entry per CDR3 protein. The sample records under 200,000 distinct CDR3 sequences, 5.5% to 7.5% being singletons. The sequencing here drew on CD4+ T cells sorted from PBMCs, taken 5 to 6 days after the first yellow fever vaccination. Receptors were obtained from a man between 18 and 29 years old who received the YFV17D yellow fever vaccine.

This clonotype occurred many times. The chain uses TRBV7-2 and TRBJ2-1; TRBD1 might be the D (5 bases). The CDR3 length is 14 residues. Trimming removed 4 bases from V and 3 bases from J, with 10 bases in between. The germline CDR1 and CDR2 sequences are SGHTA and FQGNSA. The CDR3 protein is CASSSVGRYNEQFF. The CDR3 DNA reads TGTGCCAGCAGCTCGGTGGGGCGCTACAATGAGCAGTTCTTC.

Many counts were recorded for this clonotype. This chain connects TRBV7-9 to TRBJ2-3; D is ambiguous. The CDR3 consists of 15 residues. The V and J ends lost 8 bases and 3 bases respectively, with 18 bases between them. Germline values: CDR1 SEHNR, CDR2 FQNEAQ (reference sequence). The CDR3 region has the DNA TGTGCCAGCGGTCCGAGAGGTTTTGGGACAGATACGCAGTATTTT. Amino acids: CASGPRGFGTDTQYF.

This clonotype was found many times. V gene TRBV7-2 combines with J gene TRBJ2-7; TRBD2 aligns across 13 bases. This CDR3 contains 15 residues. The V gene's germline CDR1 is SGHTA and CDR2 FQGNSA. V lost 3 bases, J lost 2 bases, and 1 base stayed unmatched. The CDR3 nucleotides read TGTGCCAGCAGCTTCACTAGCGGGGGGGCCTACGAGCAGTACTTC. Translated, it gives CASSFTSGGAYEQYF. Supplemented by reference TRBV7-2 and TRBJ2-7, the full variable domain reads GAGVSQSPSNKVTEKGKDVELRCDPISGHTALYWYRQSLGQGLEFLIYFQGNSAPDKSGLPSDRFSAERTGGSVSTLTIQRTQQEDSAVYLCASSFTSGGAYEQYFGPGTRLTVT.

The CDR3 loop is CASSYRTGQNQPQHF. CDR3 DNA: TGTGCCAGCAGTTACCGGACAGGTCAAAATCAGCCCCAGCATTTT. V is TRBV6-2 or TRBV6-3 and J is TRBJ1-5; 7 nucleotides match TRBD1. The CDR3 is 15 amino acids. Germline V gene sequence: CDR1 MNHEY, CDR2 SVGEGT. J was trimmed by 4 bases and V by 2 bases; bases with no gene match: 5.

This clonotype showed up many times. Written as DNA, the CDR3 is TGTGCCAGCAGCACGGACGGAAACTATGGCTACACCTTC. Its translation is CASSTDGNYGYTF. The chain employs TRBV11-2 and TRBJ1-2; D not resolved. The CDR3 spans 13 residues. The V gene lost 5 bases and the J gene lost 2 bases, with 9 bases spanning the gap. Germline loops: CDR1 SGHAT, CDR2 FQNNGV.

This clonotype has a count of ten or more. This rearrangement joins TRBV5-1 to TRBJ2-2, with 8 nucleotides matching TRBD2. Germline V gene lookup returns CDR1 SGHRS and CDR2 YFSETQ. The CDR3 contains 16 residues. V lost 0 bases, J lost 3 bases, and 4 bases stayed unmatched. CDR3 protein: CASSLDSGGHTGELFF. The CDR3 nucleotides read TGCGCCAGCAGCTTGGACAGCGGGGGCCACACCGGGGAGCTGTTTTTT.

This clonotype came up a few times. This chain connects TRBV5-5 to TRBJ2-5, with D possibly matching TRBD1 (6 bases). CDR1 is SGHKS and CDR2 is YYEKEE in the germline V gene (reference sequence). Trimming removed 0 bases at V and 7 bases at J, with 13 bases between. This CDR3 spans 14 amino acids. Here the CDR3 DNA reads TGTGCCAGCAGCTTGGCCAGGGGTGGAGGGACCCAGTACTTC. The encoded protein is CASSLARGGGTQYF.

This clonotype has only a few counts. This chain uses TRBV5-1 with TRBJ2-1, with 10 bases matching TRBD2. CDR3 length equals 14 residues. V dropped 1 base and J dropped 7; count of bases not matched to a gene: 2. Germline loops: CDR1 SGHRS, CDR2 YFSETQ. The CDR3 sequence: CASSLTSGANEQFF. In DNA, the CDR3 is TGCGCCAGCAGCTTGACTAGCGGGGCGAATGAGCAGTTCTTC. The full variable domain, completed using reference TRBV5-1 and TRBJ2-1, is KAGVTQTPRYLIKTRGQQVTLSCSPISGHRSVSWYQQTPGQGLQFLFEYFSETQRNKGNFPGRFSGRQFSNSRSEMNVSTLELGDSALYLCASSLTSGANEQFFGPGTRLTVL.

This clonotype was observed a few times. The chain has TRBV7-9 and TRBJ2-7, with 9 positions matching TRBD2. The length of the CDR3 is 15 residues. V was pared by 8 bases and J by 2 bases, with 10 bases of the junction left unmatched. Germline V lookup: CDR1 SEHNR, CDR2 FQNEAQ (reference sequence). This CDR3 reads CASGVAGAEAYEQYF. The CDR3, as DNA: TGTGCCAGCGGGGTAGCGGGGGCAGAGGCCTACGAGCAGTACTTC.

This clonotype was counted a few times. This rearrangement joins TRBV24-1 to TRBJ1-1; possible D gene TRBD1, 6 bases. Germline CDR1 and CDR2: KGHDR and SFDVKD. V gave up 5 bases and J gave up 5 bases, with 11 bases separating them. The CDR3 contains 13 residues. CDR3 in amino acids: CATSVSGATEAFF. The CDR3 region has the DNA TGTGCCACCAGTGTATCAGGGGCGACTGAAGCTTTCTTT.

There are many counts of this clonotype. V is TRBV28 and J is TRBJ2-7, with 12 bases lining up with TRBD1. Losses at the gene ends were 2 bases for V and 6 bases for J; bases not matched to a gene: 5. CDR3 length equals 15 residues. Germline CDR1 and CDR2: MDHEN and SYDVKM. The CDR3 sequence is CASSLLGQGATEQYF. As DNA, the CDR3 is TGTGCCAGCAGTTTACTGGGACAGGGGGCAACCGAGCAGTACTTC.

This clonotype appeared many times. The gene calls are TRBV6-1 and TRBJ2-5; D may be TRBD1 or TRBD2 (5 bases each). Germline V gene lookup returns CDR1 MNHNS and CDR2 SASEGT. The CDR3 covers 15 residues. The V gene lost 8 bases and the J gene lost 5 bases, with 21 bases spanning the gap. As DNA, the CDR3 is TGTGCCAGCCCACGGGGCACTTCGAGAGGGGAGACCCAGTACTTC. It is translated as CASPRGTSRGETQYF.

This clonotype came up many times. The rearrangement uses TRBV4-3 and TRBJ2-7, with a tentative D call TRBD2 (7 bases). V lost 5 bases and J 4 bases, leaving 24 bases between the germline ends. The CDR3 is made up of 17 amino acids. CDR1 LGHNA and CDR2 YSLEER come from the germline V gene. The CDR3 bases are TGCGCCAGCAGCGCAGGGAGGGAGGACAGTCCGCTTTACGAGCAGTACGTC. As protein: CASSAGREDSPLYEQYV.

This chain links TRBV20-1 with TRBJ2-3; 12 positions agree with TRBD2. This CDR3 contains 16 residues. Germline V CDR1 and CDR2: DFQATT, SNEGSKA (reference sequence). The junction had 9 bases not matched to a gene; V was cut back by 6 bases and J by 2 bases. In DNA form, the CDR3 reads TGCAGTGCCGGGGAGCTAGCGGGGGGGCTCACAGATACGCAGTATTTT. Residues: CSAGELAGGLTDTQYF.

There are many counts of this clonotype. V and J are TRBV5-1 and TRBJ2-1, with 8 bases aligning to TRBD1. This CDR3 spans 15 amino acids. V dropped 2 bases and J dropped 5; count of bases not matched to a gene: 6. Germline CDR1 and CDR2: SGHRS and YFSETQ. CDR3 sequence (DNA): TGCGCCAGCAGCTTCGGACAGGGCGTCGACAATGAGCAGTTCTTC. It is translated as CASSFGQGVDNEQFF.

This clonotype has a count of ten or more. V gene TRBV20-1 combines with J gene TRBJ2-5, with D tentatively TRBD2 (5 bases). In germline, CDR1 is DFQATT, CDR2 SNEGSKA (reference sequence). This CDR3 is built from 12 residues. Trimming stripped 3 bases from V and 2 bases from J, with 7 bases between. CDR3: CSASSGQETQYF. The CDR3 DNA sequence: TGCAGTGCTAGCAGCGGACAAGAGACCCAGTACTTC.

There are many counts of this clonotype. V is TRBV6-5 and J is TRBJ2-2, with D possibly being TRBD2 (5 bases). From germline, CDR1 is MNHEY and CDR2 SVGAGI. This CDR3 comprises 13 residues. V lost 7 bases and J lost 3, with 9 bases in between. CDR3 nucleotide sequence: TGTGCCAGCAAATTGAGGGACACCGGGGAGCTGTTTTTT. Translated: CASKLRDTGELFF.

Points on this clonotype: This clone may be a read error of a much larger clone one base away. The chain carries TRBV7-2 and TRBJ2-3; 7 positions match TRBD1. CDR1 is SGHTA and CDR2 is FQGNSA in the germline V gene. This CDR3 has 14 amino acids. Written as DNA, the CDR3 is TGTGCCGGCAGCGCCGGGACAGTTCACGGTACGCAGTATTTT. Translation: CAGSAGTVHGTQYF.

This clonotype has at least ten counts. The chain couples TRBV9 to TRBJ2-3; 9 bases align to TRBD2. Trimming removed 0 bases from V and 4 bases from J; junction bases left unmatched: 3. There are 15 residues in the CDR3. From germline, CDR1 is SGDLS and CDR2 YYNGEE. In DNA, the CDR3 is TGTGCCAGCAGCGTAGTGGCTAGCGGGGCAGATACGCAGTATTTT. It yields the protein CASSVVASGADTQYF.

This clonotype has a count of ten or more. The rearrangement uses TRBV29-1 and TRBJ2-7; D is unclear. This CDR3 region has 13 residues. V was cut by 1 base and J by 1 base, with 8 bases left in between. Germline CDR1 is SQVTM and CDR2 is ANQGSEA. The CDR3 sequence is CSVEVTGSYEQYF. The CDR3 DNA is TGCAGCGTTGAAGTTACGGGTTCCTACGAGCAGTACTTC.

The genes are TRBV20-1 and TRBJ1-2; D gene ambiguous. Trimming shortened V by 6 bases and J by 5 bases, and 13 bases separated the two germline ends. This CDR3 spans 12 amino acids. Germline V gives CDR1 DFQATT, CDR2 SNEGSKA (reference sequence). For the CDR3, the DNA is TGCAGTGCGCCCCTTGGGCCTTATGGCTACACCTTC. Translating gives CSAPLGPYGYTF.